Sequencing of this TCR beta chain was carried out in a study of OX40 agonist ivuxolimab in advanced cancers. In the study overall: Patients were roughly 81% male with ages roughly 20 to 80, mean roughly 64. Study conclusions and caveats: Among T cells, CD8+ cells averaged more expanded clones than CD4+ cells. Among patients with partial responses at 0.1-3.0 mg/kg, clonal expansion was among the lowest. Doses of 0.1 to 3.0 mg/kg were accompanied by clonal expansion of CD4+ and CD8+ blood T cells by week 6.

V was clipped by 7 bases and J by 8 bases, with 15 bases between them. The CDR3 has 13 amino acids. Germline CDR1 and CDR2: LNHDA and SQIVND (reference sequence). Sequencing used immunoSEQ multiplex PCR; TCRdb keeps in-frame clones, though not all of them. There are approximately 69,000 clones in the sample; more than 85% occur only once, and about 0.3% lies in the top ten. Turning to this clone: As yet, its antigen is unknown.

Sequenced material: CD4+ or CD8+ T cells sorted from blood, taken in a trial of the OX40 agonist ivuxolimab. This receptor was identified in an adult with an advanced solid tumor such as melanoma, head and neck, liver or kidney cancer. The gene calls are TRBV19 and TRBJ2-1; weak D call: TRBD1 (6 bases). The CDR3 loop reads CASTVTRGHEQFF. The CDR3 DNA sequence: TGTGCCAGTACAGTCACCAGGGGCCATGAGCAGTTCTTC.